The sequence of this T cell receptor (beta chain) was determined in a study of PD-L1 blockade in urothelial cancer. General observations from the study: The study found that durable-benefit patients expanded tumor-associated blood clones more at 3 weeks.

V dropped 1 base and J dropped 2; count of bases not matched to a gene: 2. From germline, CDR1 is SGHNT and CDR2 YENEEA. The CDR3 covers 14 residues. A word on this clone: Its antigen is currently unknown.

Into every PCR, synthetic TCR analog templates were spiked. The protocol was immunoSEQ multiplex PCR, while the TCRdb copy is restricted to in-frame clones and leaves out a portion. Here the sample spans tens of thousands of clones, roughly nine tenths being singletons. The material sequenced was PBMCs, taken around atezolizumab (anti-PD-L1) treatment. This chain links TRBV11-3 with TRBJ2-7, with 7 positions matching TRBD2. The clonotype comes from a man aged 55 to 70 with urothelial cancer. CDR3 region: CASSLGGGAYEQYF. The CDR3 DNA reads TGTGCCAGCAGCTTAGGGGGAGGGGCCTACGAGCAGTACTTC. Looking up the rest from reference TRBV11-3 and TRBJ2-7 gives the full variable domain: EAGVVQSPRYKIIEKKQPVAFWCNPISGHNTLYWYLQNLGQGPELLIRYENEEAVDDSQLPKDRFSAERLKGVDSTLKIQPAELGDSAVYLCASSLGGGAYEQYFGPGTRLTVT.